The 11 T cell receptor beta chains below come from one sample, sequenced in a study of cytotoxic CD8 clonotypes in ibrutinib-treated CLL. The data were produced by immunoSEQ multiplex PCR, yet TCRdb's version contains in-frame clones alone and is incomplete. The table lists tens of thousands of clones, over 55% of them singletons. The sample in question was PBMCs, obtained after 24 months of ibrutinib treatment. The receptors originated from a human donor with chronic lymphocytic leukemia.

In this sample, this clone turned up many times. The CDR3 nucleotides read TGTGCCAGTATGCAGGCCTCAAGGGGGACGCAGTATTTT. It specifies CASMQASRGTQYF. The chain has TRBV19 and TRBJ2-3; maybe TRBD1 (6 bases). V shed 7 bases and J shed 9 bases, with 17 bases lying between them. Germline CDR1 is LNHDA and CDR2 is SQIVND (reference sequence). CDR3 length: 13 amino acids.

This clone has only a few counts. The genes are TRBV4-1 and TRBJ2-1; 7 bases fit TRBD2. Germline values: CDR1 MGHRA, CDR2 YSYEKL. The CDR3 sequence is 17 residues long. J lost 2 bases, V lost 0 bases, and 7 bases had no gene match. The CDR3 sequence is CASSQEGASGAYNEQFF. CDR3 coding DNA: TGCGCCAGCAGCCAAGAAGGGGCTAGCGGCGCCTACAATGAGCAGTTCTTC.

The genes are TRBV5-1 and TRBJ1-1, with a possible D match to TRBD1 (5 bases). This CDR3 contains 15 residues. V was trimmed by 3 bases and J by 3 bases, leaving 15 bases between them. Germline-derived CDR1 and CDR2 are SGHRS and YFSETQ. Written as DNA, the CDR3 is TGCGCCAGCAGCTGGGACCAAAAGAAGTACACTGAAGCTTTCTTT. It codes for CASSWDQKKYTEAFF.

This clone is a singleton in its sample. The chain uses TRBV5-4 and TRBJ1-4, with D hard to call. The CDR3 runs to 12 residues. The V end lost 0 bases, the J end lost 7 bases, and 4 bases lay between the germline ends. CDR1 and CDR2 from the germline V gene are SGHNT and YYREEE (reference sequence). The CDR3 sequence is CASSLDGEKLFF. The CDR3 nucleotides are TGTGCCAGCAGCTTGGACGGTGAAAAACTGTTTTTT.

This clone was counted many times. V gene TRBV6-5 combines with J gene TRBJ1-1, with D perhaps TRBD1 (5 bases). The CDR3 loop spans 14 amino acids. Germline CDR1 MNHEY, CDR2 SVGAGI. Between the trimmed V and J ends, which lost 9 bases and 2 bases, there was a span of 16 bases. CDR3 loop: CASTFRGRNTEAFF. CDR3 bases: TGTGCCAGTACGTTTCGGGGGAGAAACACTGAAGCTTTCTTT.

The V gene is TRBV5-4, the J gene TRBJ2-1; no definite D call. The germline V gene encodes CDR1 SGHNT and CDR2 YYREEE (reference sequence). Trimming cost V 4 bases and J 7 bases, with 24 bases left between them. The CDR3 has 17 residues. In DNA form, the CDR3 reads TGTGCCAGCAGCCCCGGCCCTTGGGGTGTCGTGAGTAATGAGCAGTTCTTC. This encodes CASSPGPWGVVSNEQFF.

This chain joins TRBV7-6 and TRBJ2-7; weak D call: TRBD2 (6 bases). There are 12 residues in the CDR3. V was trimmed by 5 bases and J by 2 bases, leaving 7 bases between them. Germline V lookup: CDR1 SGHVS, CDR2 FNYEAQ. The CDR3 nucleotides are TGTGCCAGCAGCGCGGGAACCTACGAGCAGTACTTC. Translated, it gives CASSAGTYEQYF. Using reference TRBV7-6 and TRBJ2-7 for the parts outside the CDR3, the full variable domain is GAGVSQSPRYKVTKRGQDVALRCDPISGHVSLYWYRQALGQGPEFLTYFNYEAQQDKSGLPNDRFSAERPEGSISTLTIQRTEQRDSAMYRCASSAGTYEQYFGPGTRLTVT.

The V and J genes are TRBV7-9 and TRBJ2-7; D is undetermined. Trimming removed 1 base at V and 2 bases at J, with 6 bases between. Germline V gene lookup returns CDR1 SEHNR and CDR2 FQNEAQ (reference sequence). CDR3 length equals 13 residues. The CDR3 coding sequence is TGTGCCAGCAGCTTAGGAAAAACCTACGAGCAGTACTTC. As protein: CASSLGKTYEQYF.

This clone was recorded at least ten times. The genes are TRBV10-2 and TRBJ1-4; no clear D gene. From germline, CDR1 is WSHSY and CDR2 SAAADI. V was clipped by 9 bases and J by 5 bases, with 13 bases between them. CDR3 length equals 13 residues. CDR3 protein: CASRGVGNEKLFF. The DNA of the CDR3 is TGCGCCAGTCGGGGAGTTGGAAATGAAAAACTGTTTTTT.

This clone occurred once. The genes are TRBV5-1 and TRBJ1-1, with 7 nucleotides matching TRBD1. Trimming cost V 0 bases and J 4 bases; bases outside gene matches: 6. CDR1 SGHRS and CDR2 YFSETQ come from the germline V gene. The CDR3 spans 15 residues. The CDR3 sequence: CASSLVISGGTEAFF. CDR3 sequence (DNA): TGCGCCAGCAGCTTGGTCATATCAGGGGGCACTGAAGCTTTCTTT.

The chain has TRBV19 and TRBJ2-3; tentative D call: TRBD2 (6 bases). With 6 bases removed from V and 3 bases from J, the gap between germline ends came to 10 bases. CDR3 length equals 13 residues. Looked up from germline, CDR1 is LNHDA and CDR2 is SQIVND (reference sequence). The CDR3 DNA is TGTGCCAGTAGGTGGGGGGTTACAGATACGCAGTATTTT. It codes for CASRWGVTDTQYF.